These T cell receptor beta chains were read from a single sample in a study of graft-versus-host responses after intestinal transplantation. Data came from immunoSEQ multiplex PCR; TCRdb stores just in-frame clones and leaves some out. The sample lists roughly 28,000 clones, about 81% seen once, with roughly 0.7% in the top ten. Their antigens remain unidentified. This material consisted of unstimulated CD4+ T cells sorted from spleen or lymph node cells, taken before intestinal transplant. The receptors derive from a human donor who received an intestinal transplant. CDR3s include the opening cysteine and the closing phenylalanine or tryptophan. A D gene is named only where the DNA matches it firmly. Clone size is not always given. Where it is, it says once, few, many or a class for expanded clones.

CDR3 protein: CASTLNAGGRGDTQYF; D gene: NA; clone size: NA; V gene: TRBV4-1
CDR3 protein: CASSWPGDNEQFF; D gene: NA; clone size: NA; V gene: TRBV6-5
CDR3 protein: CASSVKSGRLAGGPKYNEQFF; D gene: TRBD2; clone size: few; V gene: TRBV9
CDR3 protein: CASSQVPFVQGKDVAGNQPQHF; D gene: TRBD1; clone size: NA; V gene: TRBV4-1
CDR3 protein: CASSSHQGGADTDTQYF; D gene: NA; clone size: NA; V gene: TRBV7-3
CDR3 protein: CASSFLGAGEQFF; D gene: NA; clone size: NA; V gene: TRBV27
CDR3 protein: CAWTPGAQETQYF; D gene: NA; clone size: NA; V gene: TRBV30
CDR3 protein: CASSAGGYADTEAFF; D gene: NA; clone size: NA; V gene: TRBV10-1
CDR3 protein: CASSPAPYGYTF; D gene: NA; clone size: NA; V gene: TRBV7-2
CDR3 protein: CATSLGPSGNTIYF; D gene: NA; clone size: few; V gene: TRBV19
CDR3 protein: CASSSFPSGSNEQFF; D gene: TRBD2; clone size: NA; V gene: TRBV28
CDR3 protein: CASSYGAGGPIRTQYF; D gene: TRBD2; clone size: few; V gene: TRBV6-6
CDR3 protein: CASSLYMNTEAFF; D gene: NA; clone size: NA; V gene: TRBV11-2
CDR3 protein: CASSHTSAYNEQFF; D gene: TRBD2; clone size: NA; V gene: TRBV7-3
CDR3 protein: CASSSGQGFGGYTF; D gene: TRBD1; clone size: NA; V gene: TRBV5-1
CDR3 protein: CASSESGYNEQFF; D gene: NA; clone size: NA; V gene: TRBV10-1
CDR3 protein: CAWSVRLGPIQETQYF; D gene: NA; clone size: NA; V gene: TRBV30
CDR3 protein: CASSLRIGDPSYEQYF; D gene: NA; clone size: NA; V gene: TRBV5-1
CDR3 protein: CASSGRLAGTGELFF; D gene: TRBD2; clone size: NA; V gene: TRBV9
CDR3 protein: CASAVTSGGDTQYF; D gene: TRBD2; clone size: NA; V gene: TRBV2
CDR3 protein: CASSLVGGPLPDRAYEQYF; D gene: TRBD1; clone size: NA; V gene: TRBV7-9
CDR3 protein: CASKLSGLANTGELFF; D gene: NA; clone size: NA; V gene: TRBV7-9
CDR3 protein: CASSQGTAGANVLTF; D gene: NA; clone size: NA; V gene: TRBV4-2
CDR3 protein: CASSPDSGTLYNEQFF; D gene: NA; clone size: NA; V gene: TRBV11-2
CDR3 protein: CASSSYNEQFF; D gene: NA; clone size: NA; V gene: TRBV5-1
CDR3 protein: CASSPAGGNYEQYF; D gene: TRBD2; clone size: NA; V gene: TRBV18
CDR3 protein: CASSQDLQYYGYTF; D gene: NA; clone size: NA; V gene: TRBV4-1
CDR3 protein: CASSNTRKPPPYNEQFF; D gene: NA; clone size: NA; V gene: TRBV7-2
CDR3 protein: CASSVTVGGLGTGELFF; D gene: NA; clone size: NA; V gene: TRBV9
CDR3 protein: CASSLTGNTEAFF; D gene: NA; clone size: NA; V gene: TRBV7-3
CDR3 protein: CASGLAFGGLDEQYF; D gene: NA; clone size: NA; V gene: TRBV12-5
CDR3 protein: CASSGGGFHTGELFF; D gene: NA; clone size: few; V gene: TRBV9
CDR3 protein: CASSPPQVMNTEAFF; D gene: NA; clone size: NA; V gene: TRBV18
CDR3 protein: CASSLALAADNEQFF; D gene: TRBD2; clone size: NA; V gene: TRBV7-6
CDR3 protein: CASRETGGSGIQYF; D gene: TRBD1; clone size: NA; V gene: TRBV28
CDR3 protein: CASGTGYGYTF; D gene: TRBD1; clone size: NA; V gene: TRBV28
CDR3 protein: CASTTGTPNTGELFF; D gene: NA; clone size: NA; V gene: TRBV5-4
CDR3 protein: CASSKPGQGNTEAFF; D gene: TRBD1; clone size: NA; V gene: TRBV19
CDR3 protein: CASSLIAGGGSQETQYF; D gene: TRBD2; clone size: NA; V gene: TRBV5-1
CDR3 protein: CASSLARVLPDTQYF; D gene: NA; clone size: NA; V gene: TRBV5-1
CDR3 protein: CASSEGRGTEAFF; D gene: NA; clone size: NA; V gene: TRBV28
CDR3 protein: CASSLGGSRQPQHF; D gene: NA; clone size: few; V gene: TRBV5-1
CDR3 protein: CAISELRLKGTDTQYF; D gene: NA; clone size: NA; V gene: TRBV10-3
CDR3 protein: CASSDRVSYGYTF; D gene: NA; clone size: NA; V gene: TRBV6-1
CDR3 protein: CASSLSLYSGKGTDTQYF; D gene: TRBD2; clone size: few; V gene: TRBV7-2